The 8 T cell receptor beta chains presented below share a single source sample, sequenced in a study of blood T cell repertoires in COVID-19. Method: immunoSEQ multiplex PCR; TCRdb's copy keeps in-frame clones and lacks some. Of 190,000 or so clones listed, roughly 87% are singletons. Sequenced: PBMCs or T cells enriched from blood (not recorded which). These TCRs come from a man aged 18 to 30 with acute COVID-19.

This clone is a singleton in its sample. The CDR3 bases are TGCGCCAGCAGCTTGGGTCAACAGGACTATGGCTACACCTTC. The encoded protein is CASSLGQQDYGYTF. This rearrangement joins TRBV5-1 to TRBJ1-2; possibly TRBD1 for D (5 bases). Germline values: CDR1 SGHRS, CDR2 YFSETQ. The V and J ends lost 0 bases and 3 bases respectively, with 9 bases between them. The CDR3 totals 14 residues.

This clone was seen a few times. V usage is TRBV7-8 and J usage is TRBJ1-6; no reliable D call. V lost 1 base and J lost 15, with 13 bases in between. Germline V gene sequence: CDR1 SGHVS, CDR2 FQNEAQ. The length of the CDR3 is 13 residues. The CDR3 is CASSLGSARVLHF. The CDR3 DNA sequence: TGTGCCAGCAGCTTAGGTTCCGCGAGGGTCCTCCACTTT. Full variable domain (remainder filled in from reference TRBV7-8 and TRBJ1-6): GAGVSQSPRYKVAKRGQDVALRCDPISGHVSLFWYQQALGQGPEFLTYFQNEAQLDKSGLPSDRFFAERPEGSVSTLKIQRTQQEDSAVYLCASSLGSARVLHFGNGTRLTVT.

Here the CDR3 DNA reads TGTGCCAGCAGCCTGGGGACAGGGGACGGCTACACCTTC. It is translated as CASSLGTGDGYTF. This chain connects TRBV7-3 to TRBJ1-2, with TRBD1 matching 10 bases. This CDR3 comprises 13 residues. V shed 5 bases, J shed 8 bases, and the junction held 5 bases outside the gene matches. Germline CDR1 and CDR2: SGHTA and FQGTGA.

This chain joins TRBV19 and TRBJ2-7; 12 bases are a match to TRBD2. From germline, CDR1 is LNHDA and CDR2 SQIVND (reference sequence). Losses at the gene ends were 1 base for V and 4 bases for J; bases not matched to a gene: 2. CDR3 length: 15 amino acids. The chain's CDR3 is CASSIVLAGGYEQYF. The CDR3 region has the DNA TGTGCCAGTAGTATAGTACTAGCGGGAGGATACGAGCAGTACTTC.

J is TRBJ1-5 and V is TRBV5-5, with unresolved D. The CDR3 totals 15 residues. Germline values: CDR1 SGHKS, CDR2 YYEKEE (reference sequence). V lost 0 bases and J lost 5, with 12 bases in between. The CDR3 spells CASSLVAGIHQPQHF. The DNA for the CDR3 is TGTGCCAGCAGCTTGGTGGCAGGTATTCATCAGCCCCAGCATTTT.

This CDR3 reads CASSPPLGNEQFF. The CDR3, as DNA: TGTGCCAGCAGCCCCCCCCTCGGGAATGAGCAGTTCTTC. This chain links TRBV9 with TRBJ2-1; the D is unclear. The CDR3 contains 13 residues. The V end lost 4 bases, the J end lost 7 bases, and 12 bases lay between the germline ends. Germline V CDR1 and CDR2: SGDLS, YYNGEE.

The chain employs TRBV29-1 and TRBJ2-7, with 9 bases aligning to TRBD1. The germline gives CDR1 SQVTM, CDR2 ANQGSEA. The CDR3 is 14 residues long. V was pared by 4 bases and J by 2 bases, with 6 bases of the junction left unmatched. The CDR3 loop is CSVGIQGATYEQYF. CDR3 coding DNA: TGCAGCGTTGGAATACAGGGGGCCACCTACGAGCAGTACTTC.

This chain connects TRBV4-1 to TRBJ1-2; 8 bases fit TRBD1. The CDR3 is 15 residues long. Per the germline V gene, CDR1 is MGHRA and CDR2 is YSYEKL. V shed 0 bases, J shed 6 bases, and the junction held 6 bases outside the gene matches. The CDR3 is CASSQDRGRPHGYTF. Here the CDR3 DNA reads TGCGCCAGCAGCCAAGACAGGGGGCGCCCCCATGGCTACACCTTC.